The 6 T cell receptor beta chains given below trace back to one sample, sequenced in a study of beta chain features in type 1 diabetes. Investigators reverse transcribed all isolated RNA, so they sequenced expressed TCRB transcripts. Profiling relied on immunoSEQ multiplex PCR, and the TCRdb table lists in-frame clones only, not all of them. The repertoire has more than 110,000 clones, 6.9% of them found once; the top ten carry roughly 1.4%. Material: central memory CD4+ T cells from blood. These TCRs come from a woman aged 25-40 years in good health.

This clone was detected once. The chain employs TRBV9 and TRBJ2-5, with 11 bases identical to TRBD2. CDR1 and CDR2 from the germline V gene are SGDLS and YYNGEE. The ends lost 4 bases at V and 5 bases at J; junction bases unmatched: 10. This CDR3 has 16 residues. This CDR3 reads CASSTYSGRVGETQYF. CDR3 sequence (DNA): TGTGCCAGCAGCACTTATAGCGGGAGGGTGGGTGAGACCCAGTACTTC.

The V call is TRBV5-1, the J call TRBJ2-2; D gene uncertain. The germline V gene encodes CDR1 SGHRS and CDR2 YFSETQ. V was shortened by 0 bases and J by 4 bases, with 7 bases between the two germline ends. CDR3 length equals 14 residues. The CDR3, as DNA: TGCGCCAGCAGCTTGGACATTACCACCGGGGAGCTGTTTTTT. This sequence encodes CASSLDITTGELFF.

The table lists this clone with a few counts. The gene calls are TRBV7-2 and TRBJ2-5, with no clear D. CDR1 and CDR2 from the germline V gene are SGHTA and FQGNSA. The ends were cut back, 5 bases at V and 2 bases at J, with 12 bases in the middle. The CDR3 length is 14 residues. CDR3 DNA sequence: TGTGCCAGCAGCGCTTCCTACCTACAAGAGACCCAGTACTTC. This encodes CASSASYLQETQYF. The full variable domain, rest sourced from reference TRBV7-2 and TRBJ2-5, is GAGVSQSPSNKVTEKGKDVELRCDPISGHTALYWYRQSLGQGLEFLIYFQGNSAPDKSGLPSDRFSAERTGGSVSTLTIQRTQQEDSAVYLCASSASYLQETQYFGPGTRLLVL.

The J gene is TRBJ1-1, the V gene TRBV7-3; D might be TRBD1 (6 bases). The CDR3 loop spans 15 amino acids. Germline values: CDR1 SGHTA, CDR2 FQGTGA. Trimming left V 5 bases short and J 2 bases short, with 15 bases between. Here the CDR3 reads CASSREGGRNTEAFF. The CDR3, as DNA: TGTGCCAGCAGCCGCGAGGGGGGGCGAAACACTGAAGCTTTCTTT. The entire variable domain, with the rest obtained from reference TRBV7-3 and TRBJ1-1, is as follows: GAGVSQTPSNKVTEKGKYVELRCDPISGHTALYWYRQSLGQGPEFLIYFQGTGAADDSGLPNDRFFAVRPEGSVSTLKIQRTERGDSAVYLCASSREGGRNTEAFFGQGTRLTVV.

This clone was observed a few times. V usage is TRBV4-2 and J usage is TRBJ2-3; 11 positions match TRBD2. The CDR3 spans 18 residues. Germline CDR1 and CDR2: LGHNA and YNFKEQ. V gave up 4 bases and J gave up 8 bases; unmatched junction bases: 17. In DNA, the CDR3 is TGTGCCAGCAGCCGAGATGTTCCCGGGACTAGCGGCCCCAGTACGCAGTATTTT. Translating it yields CASSRDVPGTSGPSTQYF.

CDR3 DNA sequence: TGTGCCAGCAGGAAGGGGGGGCTAGCGGGAGTCGCGGAGACCCAGTACTTC. This gives the protein CASRKGGLAGVAETQYF. The chain links TRBV7-2 to TRBJ2-5; the match to TRBD2 covers 10 bases. Looked up from germline, CDR1 is SGHTA and CDR2 is FQGNSA. The CDR3 sequence is 17 residues long. Trimming cost V 6 bases and J 5 bases; bases outside gene matches: 15.